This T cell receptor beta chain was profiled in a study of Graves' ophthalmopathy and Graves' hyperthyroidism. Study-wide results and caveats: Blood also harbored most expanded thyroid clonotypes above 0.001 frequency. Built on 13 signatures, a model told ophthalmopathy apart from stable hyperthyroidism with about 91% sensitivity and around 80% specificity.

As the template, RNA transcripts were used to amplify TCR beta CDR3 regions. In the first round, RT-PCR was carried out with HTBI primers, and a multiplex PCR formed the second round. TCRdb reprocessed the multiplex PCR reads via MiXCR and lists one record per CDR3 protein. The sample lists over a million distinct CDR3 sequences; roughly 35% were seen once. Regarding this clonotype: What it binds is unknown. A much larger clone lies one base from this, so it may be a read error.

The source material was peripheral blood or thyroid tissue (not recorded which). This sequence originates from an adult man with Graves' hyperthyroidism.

CDR3 DNA: TGTGCCAGCAGCGGGGACAGGAGCGACGCGAACACCGGGGAGCTGTTTTTT. Its translation: CASSGDRSDANTGELFF. The chain combines TRBV5-4 with TRBJ2-2; 8 nucleotides match TRBD1. Trimming at V came to 4 bases and at J to 0 bases, leaving 8 bases not matched to a gene. CDR1 SGHNT and CDR2 YYREEE come from the germline V gene (reference sequence). The CDR3 length is 17 residues.